This T cell receptor (beta chain) was found in a study of T cell responses to AZD1222 COVID-19 vaccine. Profiled with immunoSEQ multiplex PCR; TCRdb holds only in-frame clones, not every one. The top ten hold approximately 1.6% of the sample, which has about 170,000 clones, approximately 88% seen once. CDR1 and CDR2 (germline): MNHEY, SVGAGI. The CDR3 extends over 13 amino acids. J was trimmed by 3 bases and V by 8 bases; bases with no gene match: 3. The sequence came from an adult in good health. J is TRBJ1-3 and V is TRBV6-5; 8 bases are shared with TRBD1. Sample: peripheral blood, taken on day 0 of AZD1222 vaccination. The CDR3 nucleotides read TGTGCCAGCTCGACAGGGGTTGGAAACACCATATATTTT. As protein: CASSTGVGNTIYF.